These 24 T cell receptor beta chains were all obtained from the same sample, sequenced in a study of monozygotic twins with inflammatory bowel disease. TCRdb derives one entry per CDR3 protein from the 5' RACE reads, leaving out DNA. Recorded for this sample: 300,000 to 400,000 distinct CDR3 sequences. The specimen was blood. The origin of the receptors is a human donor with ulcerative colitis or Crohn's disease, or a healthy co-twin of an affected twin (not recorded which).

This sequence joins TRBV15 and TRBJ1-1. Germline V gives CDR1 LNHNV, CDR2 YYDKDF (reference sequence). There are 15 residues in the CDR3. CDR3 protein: CATSRGWARNTEAFF. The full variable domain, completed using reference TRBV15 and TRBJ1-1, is DAMVIQNPRYQVTQFGKPVTLSCSQTLNHNVMYWYQQKSSQAPKLLFHYYDKDFNNEADTPDNFQSRRPNTSFCFLDIRSPGLGDTAMYLCATSRGWARNTEAFFGQGTRLTVV.

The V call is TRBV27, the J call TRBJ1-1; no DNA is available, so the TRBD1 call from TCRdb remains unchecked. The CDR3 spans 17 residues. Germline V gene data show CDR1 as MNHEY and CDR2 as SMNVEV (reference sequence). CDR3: CASSPVLTGQGSREAFF.

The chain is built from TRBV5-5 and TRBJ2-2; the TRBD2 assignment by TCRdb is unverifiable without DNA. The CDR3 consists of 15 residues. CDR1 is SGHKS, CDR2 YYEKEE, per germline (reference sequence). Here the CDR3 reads CASSLGLVGAGELFF.

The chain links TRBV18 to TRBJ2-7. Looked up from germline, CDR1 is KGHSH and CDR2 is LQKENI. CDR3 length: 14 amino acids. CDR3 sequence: CASSPGKVLDEQYF.

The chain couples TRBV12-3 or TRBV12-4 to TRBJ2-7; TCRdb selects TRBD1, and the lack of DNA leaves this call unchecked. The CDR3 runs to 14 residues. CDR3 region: CASRMGGSSYEQYF.

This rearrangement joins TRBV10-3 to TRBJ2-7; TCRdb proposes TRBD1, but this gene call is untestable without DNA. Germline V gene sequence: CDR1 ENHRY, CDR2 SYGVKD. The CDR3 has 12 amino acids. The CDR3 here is CAISSQGLEQYF.

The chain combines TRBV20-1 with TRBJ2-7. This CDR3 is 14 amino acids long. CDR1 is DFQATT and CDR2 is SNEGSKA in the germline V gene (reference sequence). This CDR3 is CSAQNSRGSYEQYF.

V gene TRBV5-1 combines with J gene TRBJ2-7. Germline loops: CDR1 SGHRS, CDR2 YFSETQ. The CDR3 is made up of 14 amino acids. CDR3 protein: CASSLDGRTYEQYF.

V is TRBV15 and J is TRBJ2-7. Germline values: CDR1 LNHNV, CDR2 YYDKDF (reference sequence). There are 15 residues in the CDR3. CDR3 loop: CATSIVDRGYHEQYF.

The CDR3 is CSATRSSGGLPPTGELFF. The chain links TRBV20-1 to TRBJ2-2; TCRdb indicates TRBD2, and absent DNA this call remains unverified. Germline V CDR1 and CDR2: DFQATT, SNEGSKA (reference sequence). The CDR3 totals 18 residues.

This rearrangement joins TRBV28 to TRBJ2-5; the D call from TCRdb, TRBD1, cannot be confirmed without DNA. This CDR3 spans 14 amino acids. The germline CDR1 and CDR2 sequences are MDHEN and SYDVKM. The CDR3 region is CASSPPVSQETQYF.

The CDR3 region is CASSPTGNSYEQYF. The genes are TRBV6-4 and TRBJ2-7; TCRdb gives TRBD1 as the D gene, but with no DNA this cannot be confirmed. Germline CDR1 and CDR2: MRHNA and SNTAGT. This CDR3 has 14 amino acids.

CDR3 sequence reads: CASSTSPGTNTGELFF. The chain links TRBV5-1 to TRBJ2-2; TCRdb's D call of TRBD1 is untestable without DNA. Germline lookup yields CDR1 SGHRS and CDR2 YFSETQ. The CDR3 runs to 16 residues. Variable domain in full (rest from reference TRBV5-1 and TRBJ2-2): KAGVTQTPRYLIKTRGQQVTLSCSPISGHRSVSWYQQTPGQGLQFLFEYFSETQRNKGNFPGRFSGRQFSNSRSEMNVSTLELGDSALYLCASSTSPGTNTGELFFGEGSRLTVL.

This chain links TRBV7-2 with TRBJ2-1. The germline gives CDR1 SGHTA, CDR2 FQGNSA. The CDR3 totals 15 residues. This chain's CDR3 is CASSSRRRAYNEQFF.

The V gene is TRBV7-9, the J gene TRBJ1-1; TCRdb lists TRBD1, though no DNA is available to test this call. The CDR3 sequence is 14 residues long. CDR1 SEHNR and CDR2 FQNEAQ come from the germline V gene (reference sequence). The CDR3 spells CASSLGQGEGEAFF.

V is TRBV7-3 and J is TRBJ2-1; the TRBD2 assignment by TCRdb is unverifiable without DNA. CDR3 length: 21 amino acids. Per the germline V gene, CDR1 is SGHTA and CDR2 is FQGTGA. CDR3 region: CASSLRGLAGGPEFSYNEQFF. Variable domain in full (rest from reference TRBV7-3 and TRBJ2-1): GAGVSQTPSNKVTEKGKYVELRCDPISGHTALYWYRQSLGQGPEFLIYFQGTGAADDSGLPNDRFFAVRPEGSVSTLKIQRTERGDSAVYLCASSLRGLAGGPEFSYNEQFFGPGTRLTVL.

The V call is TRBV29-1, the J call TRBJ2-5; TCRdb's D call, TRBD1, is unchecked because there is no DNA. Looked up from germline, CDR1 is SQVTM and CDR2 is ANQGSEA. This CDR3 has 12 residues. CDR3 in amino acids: CSVRQDQETQYF.

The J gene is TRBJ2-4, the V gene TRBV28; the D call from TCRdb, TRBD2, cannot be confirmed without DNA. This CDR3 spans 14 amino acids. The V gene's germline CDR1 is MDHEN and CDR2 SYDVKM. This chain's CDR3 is CASSPSSKSGIQYF.

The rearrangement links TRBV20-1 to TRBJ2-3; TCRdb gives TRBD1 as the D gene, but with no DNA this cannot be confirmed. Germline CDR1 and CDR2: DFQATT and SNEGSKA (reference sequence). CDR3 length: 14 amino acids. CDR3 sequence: CSASTPLRTDTQYF.

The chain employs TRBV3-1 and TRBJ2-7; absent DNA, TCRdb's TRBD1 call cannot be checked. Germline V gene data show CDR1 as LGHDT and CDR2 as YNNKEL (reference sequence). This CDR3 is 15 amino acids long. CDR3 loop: CASSRFGAVPYEQYF.

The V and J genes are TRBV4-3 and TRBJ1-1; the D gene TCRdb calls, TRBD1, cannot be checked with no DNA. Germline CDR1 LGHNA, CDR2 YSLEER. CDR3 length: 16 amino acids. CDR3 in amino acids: CASKPASGEEGTEAFF.

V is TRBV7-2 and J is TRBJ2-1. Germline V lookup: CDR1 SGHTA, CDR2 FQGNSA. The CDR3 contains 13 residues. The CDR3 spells CASSLDWGNEQFF.

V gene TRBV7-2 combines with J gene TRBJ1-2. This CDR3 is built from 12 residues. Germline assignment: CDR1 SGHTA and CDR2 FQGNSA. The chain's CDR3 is CASSVLNYGYTF.

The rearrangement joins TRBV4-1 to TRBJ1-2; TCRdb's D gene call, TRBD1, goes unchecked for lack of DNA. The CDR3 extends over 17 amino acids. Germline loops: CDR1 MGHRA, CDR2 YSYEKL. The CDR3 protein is CASRQPGQGVGKYGYTF.